Presented here are 15 T cell receptor beta chains from one specimen sequenced in a study of T cell clonality in common variable immunodeficiency. The table came from immunoSEQ multiplex PCR; TCRdb's copy has only in-frame clones and leaves some out. Observed are about 52,000 clones, no singletons, with the top ten taking about 5.5%. Sequencing used peripheral blood mononuclear cells. These receptors originate from a person aged 18 to 70 in good health.

Many counts were recorded for this clone. The CDR3 end is not reached by the read, which stops 3 residues before it; the germline J gene fills it in. The chain has TRBV14 and TRBJ2-1; the D gene could be TRBD1 or TRBD2 (6 bases each). Per the germline V gene, CDR1 is SGHDN and CDR2 is FVKESK. The CDR3 extends over 16 amino acids. V lost 1 base to trimming and J lost 0 bases, with 10 bases between them. The sequenced CDR3 bases are TGTGCCAGCAGCCAAGGCGGGACATACTCCTACAATGAG. Residues: CASSQGGTYSYNE. The entire CDR3 is CASSQGGTYSYNEQFF.

Ten or more counts support this clone. Read sequence stops 3 residues before the CDR3 end, and the germline J gene provides the missing end. The V and J genes are TRBV19 and TRBJ2-2, with D perhaps matching TRBD2 (5 bases). Between the trimmed V and J ends, which lost 3 bases and 1 base, there was a span of 9 bases. CDR3 length equals 15 residues. Germline values: CDR1 LNHDA, CDR2 SQIVND (reference sequence). Partial CDR3 DNA: TGTGCCAGTAGTATTTCGGGGATGAACACCGGGGAG. This sequence encodes CASSISGMNTGE. The entire CDR3 protein is CASSISGMNTGELFF.

This clone was picked up many times. The observed sequence ends 3 residues before the CDR3 terminus, with the missing tail filled in from the germline J gene. The V call is TRBV19, the J call TRBJ2-7; 8 bases are a match to TRBD2. V was pared by 6 bases and J by 4 bases, with 11 bases of the junction left unmatched. The CDR3 totals 15 residues. CDR1 and CDR2 (germline): LNHDA, SQIVND (reference sequence). Partial CDR3 DNA: TGTGCCAGTAGCGTCATAGCGGGGCTTGAATACGAG. Its protein product is CASSVIAGLEYE. The CDR3 as a whole reads CASSVIAGLEYEQYF.

This clone has a handful of counts. The read ends 3 residues early relative to the CDR3; the germline J gene fills the gap. This chain joins TRBV5-1 and TRBJ2-7; 9 nucleotides align to TRBD2. The J segment lost 6 bases and the V segment lost 3 bases, leaving 10 bases of the junction unmatched. CDR1 is SGHRS, CDR2 YFSETQ, per germline. The CDR3 contains 15 residues. CDR3 DNA (partial): TGCGCCAGCAGCTGGGGGGGCGCGGGAGGGAGCGAG. Translated: CASSWGGAGGSE. The CDR3, in full, reads CASSWGGAGGSEQYF.

This clone was detected ten times or more. Here the CDR3 reads CSAIGPSGSSYNEQFF. Incomplete CDR3 DNA: TGCAGTGCTATCGGTCCTAGCGGGAGTTCCTACAATGAG. The chain links TRBV20-1 to TRBJ2-1; 10 bases match TRBD2. The DNA ends 3 residues before the CDR3 does, and the rest of the CDR3 is filled in from the germline J gene. This CDR3 contains 16 residues. CDR1 DFQATT and CDR2 SNEGSKA come from the germline V gene (reference sequence). V trimming: 4 bases; J trimming: 1 base; junction bases outside the gene matches: 7.

This clone has at least ten counts. The read ends 3 residues shy of where the CDR3 ends; the end is completed using the germline J gene. The chain has TRBV6-2 or TRBV6-3 and TRBJ1-3; no firm D call. V dropped 5 bases and J dropped 4 bases, with 9 bases sitting between them. This CDR3 has 13 residues. CDR1 is MNHEY, CDR2 SVGEGT, per germline. Partial CDR3 DNA: TGTGCCAGCAGTCTCACAACAGGAAACACC. As protein: CASSLTTGNT. The full CDR3 sequence reads CASSLTTGNTIYF.

This clone was observed at least ten times. The CDR3 is cut off 3 residues early in the read; its end comes from the germline J gene. V is TRBV30 and J is TRBJ1-3; possible D gene TRBD1, 6 bases. The CDR3 length is 17 residues. Germline V gene sequence: CDR1 GTSNPN, CDR2 SVGIG (reference sequence). V lost 1 base and J 1 base, leaving 17 bases between the germline ends. The part of the CDR3 DNA that was read is TGTGCCTGGAGTGGGGAACAGGGACATCGTTCTGGAAACACC. Translated: CAWSGEQGHRSGNT. The entire CDR3 sequence reads CAWSGEQGHRSGNTIYF.

Regarding this clone: The CDR3 goes on 3 residues after the read ends, and that part is filled in from the germline J gene. The chain uses TRBV7-3 and TRBJ2-3; 12 nucleotides align to TRBD2. The CDR3 covers 15 residues. Trimming at V came to 5 bases and at J to 6 bases, leaving 6 bases not matched to a gene. Germline CDR1 reads SGHTA; CDR2 reads FQGTGA. CDR3 protein: CASSLAGGGWDTQYF. CDR3 DNA (partial): TGTGCCAGCAGCCTAGCGGGAGGGGGGTGGGATACG. Filled out from reference TRBV7-3 and TRBJ2-3, the complete variable domain reads GAGVSQTPSNKVTEKGKYVELRCDPISGHTALYWYRQSLGQGPEFLIYFQGTGAADDSGLPNDRFFAVRPEGSVSTLKIQRTERGDSAVYLCASSLAGGGWDTQYFGPGTRLTVL.

By proportion, this clone is medium-sized. The read terminates 3 residues before the CDR3 end, so the remaining end is supplied by the germline J gene. This chain uses TRBV5-1 with TRBJ1-6, with D perhaps matching TRBD1 (5 bases). V gave up 7 bases and J gave up 6 bases, with 11 bases separating them. This CDR3 region has 13 residues. The V gene's germline CDR1 is SGHRS and CDR2 YFSETQ. The part of the CDR3 DNA that was read is TGCGCCAGCTTCGGGGGGGGTAATTCACCC. It is translated as CASFGGGNSP. The complete CDR3 protein is CASFGGGNSPLHF.

At least ten counts were recorded for this clone. The read ends 3 residues early relative to the CDR3; the germline J gene fills the gap. The J gene is TRBJ1-1, the V gene TRBV11-3, with D unclear. CDR3 length equals 13 residues. From germline, CDR1 is SGHNT and CDR2 YENEEA. Trimming pared 5 bases from V and 1 base from J, leaving 8 bases between. The CDR3 loop reads CASSKEGNTEAFF. CDR3 bases read: TGTGCCAGCAGCAAGGAGGGGAACACTGAA. Full variable domain (outside the CDR3, taken from reference TRBV11-3 and TRBJ1-1): EAGVVQSPRYKIIEKKQPVAFWCNPISGHNTLYWYLQNLGQGPELLIRYENEEAVDDSQLPKDRFSAERLKGVDSTLKIQPAELGDSAVYLCASSKEGNTEAFFGQGTRLTVV.

This clone showed up many times. The sequenced fragment ends 3 residues before the CDR3 boundary, so the rest is inferred from the germline J gene. V usage is TRBV20-1 and J usage is TRBJ2-7, with a possible D match to TRBD2 (6 bases). The CDR3 is 15 residues long. The germline V gene encodes CDR1 DFQATT and CDR2 SNEGSKA (reference sequence). V was pared by 6 bases and J by 5 bases, with 23 bases between. The part of the CDR3 DNA that was read is TGCAGTGCAAGTAGGGGCCCGGGACTTATCCACGAG. It is translated as CSASRGPGLIHE. The complete CDR3 sequence is CSASRGPGLIHEQYF.

This clone has ten or more counts. The read ends 3 residues early relative to the CDR3; the germline J gene fills the gap. The J gene is TRBJ2-3, the V gene TRBV6-2 or TRBV6-3; 7 bases line up with TRBD1. In germline, CDR1 is MNHEY, CDR2 SVGEGT. This CDR3 has 14 amino acids. V shed 0 bases, J shed 5 bases, and the junction held 2 bases outside the gene matches. The CDR3 sequence is CASSYSTGRDTQYF. The CDR3 bases that were read are TGTGCCAGCAGTTACTCGACAGGGAGAGATACG.

This clone was detected many times. With the read ending 3 residues before the CDR3 end, the germline J gene is used to fill in that end. The chain joins TRBV18 to TRBJ1-1; 8 bases agree with TRBD1. Germline values: CDR1 KGHSH, CDR2 LQKENI. This CDR3 has 15 amino acids. Trimming cost V 5 bases and J 3 bases; bases outside gene matches: 8. Here the CDR3 reads CASSSQDRAHTEAFF. Incomplete CDR3 DNA: TGTGCCAGCTCATCCCAGGACAGGGCACACACTGAA.

The table lists this clone with many counts. From the germline J gene comes the end of the CDR3, since the read stops 3 residues before it. The chain uses TRBV5-1 and TRBJ2-5; D is possibly TRBD1 (6 bases). The CDR3 covers 15 residues. The germline gives CDR1 SGHRS, CDR2 YFSETQ. The V end was cut by 5 bases, the J end by 1 base, with 15 bases between. Partial CDR3 DNA: TGCGCCAGCAGTCTCACAGGGCCTACCCAAGAGACC. It is translated as CASSLTGPTQET. In full, the CDR3 is CASSLTGPTQETQYF.

The table lists this clone with many counts. The CDR3 is cut off 3 residues early in the read; its end comes from the germline J gene. The chain employs TRBV5-6 and TRBJ2-3; 7 nucleotides match TRBD2. Germline V gives CDR1 SGHDT, CDR2 YYEEEE. This CDR3 is 14 amino acids long. With V trimmed by 4 bases and J by 2 bases, 4 bases remained unmatched. The sequenced part of the CDR3 DNA is TGTGCCAGCAGCAAGAGGGACTACACAGATACG. Protein: CASSKRDYTDT. The whole CDR3 sequence reads CASSKRDYTDTQYF.